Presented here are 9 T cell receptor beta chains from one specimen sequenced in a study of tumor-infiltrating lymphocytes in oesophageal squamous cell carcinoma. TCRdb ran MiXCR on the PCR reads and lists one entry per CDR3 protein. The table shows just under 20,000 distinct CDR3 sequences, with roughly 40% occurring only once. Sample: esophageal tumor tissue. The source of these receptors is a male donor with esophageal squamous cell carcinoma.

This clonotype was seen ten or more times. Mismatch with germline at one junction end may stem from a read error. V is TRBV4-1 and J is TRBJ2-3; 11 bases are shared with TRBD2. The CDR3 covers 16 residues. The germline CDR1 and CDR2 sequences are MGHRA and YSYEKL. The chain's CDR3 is CASSQVGGIAGGPHYF. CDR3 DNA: TGCGCCAGCAGCCAAGTCGGGGGGATAGCGGGAGGGCCGCACTATTTT.

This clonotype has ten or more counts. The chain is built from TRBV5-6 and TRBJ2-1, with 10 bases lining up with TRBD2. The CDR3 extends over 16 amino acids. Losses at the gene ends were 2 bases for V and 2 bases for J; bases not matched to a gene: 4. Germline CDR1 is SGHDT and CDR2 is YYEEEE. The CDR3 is CASSLGAGGTYNEQFF. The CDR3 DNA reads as TGTGCCAGCAGCTTAGGAGCGGGGGGGACCTACAATGAGCAGTTCTTC.

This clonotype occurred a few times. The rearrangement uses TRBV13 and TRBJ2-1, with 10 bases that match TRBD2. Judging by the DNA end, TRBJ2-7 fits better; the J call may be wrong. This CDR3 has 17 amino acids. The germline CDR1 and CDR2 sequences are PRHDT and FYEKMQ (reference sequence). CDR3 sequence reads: CASSFSRLAGRSYEQYF. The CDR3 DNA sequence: TGTGCCAGCAGCTTTTCAAGACTAGCGGGCCGCTCCTACGAGCAGTACTTC.

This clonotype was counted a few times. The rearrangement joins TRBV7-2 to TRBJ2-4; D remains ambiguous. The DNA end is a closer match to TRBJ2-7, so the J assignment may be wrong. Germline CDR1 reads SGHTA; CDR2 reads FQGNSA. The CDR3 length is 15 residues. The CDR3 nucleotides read TGTGCCAGCAGCCAATCACCGGACCGCCTCTACGAGCAGTACTTC. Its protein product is CASSQSPDRLYEQYF.

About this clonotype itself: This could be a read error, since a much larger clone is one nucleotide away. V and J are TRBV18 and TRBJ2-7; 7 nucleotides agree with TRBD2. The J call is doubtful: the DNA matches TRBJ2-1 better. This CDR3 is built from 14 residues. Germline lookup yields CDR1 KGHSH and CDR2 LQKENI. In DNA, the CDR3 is TGTGCCAGCTCACCACCGGTACGGGAGGATGGGCAGTTCTTC. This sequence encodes CASSPPVREDGQFF.

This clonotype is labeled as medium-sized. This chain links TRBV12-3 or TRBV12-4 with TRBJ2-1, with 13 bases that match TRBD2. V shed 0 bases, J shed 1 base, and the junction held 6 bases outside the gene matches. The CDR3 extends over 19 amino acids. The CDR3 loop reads CASSLATSGRFVSYNEQFF. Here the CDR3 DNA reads TGTGCCAGCAGTTTAGCGACTAGCGGGAGGTTCGTTTCCTACAATGAGCAGTTCTTC.

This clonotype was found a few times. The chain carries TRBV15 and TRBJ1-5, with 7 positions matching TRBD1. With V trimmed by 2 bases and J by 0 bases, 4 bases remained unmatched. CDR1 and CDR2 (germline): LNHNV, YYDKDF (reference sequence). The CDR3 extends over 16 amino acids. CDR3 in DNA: TGTGCCACCAGCAGACGGGGACAGACTAGCAATCAGCCCCAGCATTTT. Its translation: CATSRRGQTSNQPQHF.

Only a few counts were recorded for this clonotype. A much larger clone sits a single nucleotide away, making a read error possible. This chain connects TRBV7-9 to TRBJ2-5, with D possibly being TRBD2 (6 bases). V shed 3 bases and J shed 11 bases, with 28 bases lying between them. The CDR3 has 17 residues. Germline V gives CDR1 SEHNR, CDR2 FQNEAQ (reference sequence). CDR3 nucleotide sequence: TGTGCCAGCAGCTTTGGTATCCGGGGGACCCGTGGGGATGAGCAGTACTTC. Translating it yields CASSFGIRGTRGDEQYF.

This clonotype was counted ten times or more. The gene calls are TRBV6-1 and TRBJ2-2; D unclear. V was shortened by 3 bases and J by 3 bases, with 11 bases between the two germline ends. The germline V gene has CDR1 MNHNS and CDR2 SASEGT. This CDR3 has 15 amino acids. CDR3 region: CASSDFSAYTGELFF. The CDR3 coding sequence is TGTGCCAGCAGTGATTTCTCAGCTTACACCGGGGAGCTGTTTTTT.